Listed below are T cell receptor beta chains from one sample, sequenced in a study of T cells in Graves' hyperthyroidism and ophthalmopathy. MiXCR was run by TCRdb on the multiplex PCR reads, yielding one entry per CDR3 protein. The sample has under 600,000 distinct CDR3 sequences, roughly 15% seen once. Material: blood. These receptors were collected from a woman between 40 and 55 years old with Graves' ophthalmopathy. Each CDR3 is given with its conserved first and last residue. D genes are given only for firm matches. Some rows mark clone size as missing; the rest say once, few, many or name a class of expanded clone.

TRBV5-8	few	-	TRBJ1-6	CASSFYPGVNSPLHF	TGTGCCAGCAGCTTTTATCCAGGGGTTAATTCACCCCTCCACTTT
TRBV29-1	many	TRBD2	TRBJ2-1	CSVEPLGAGAYNEQFF	TGCAGCGTTGAACCCCTGGGAGCGGGAGCCTACAATGAGCAGTTCTTC
TRBV10-1	-	-	TRBJ2-7	CASSPDSSYGQYF	TGCGCCAGCAGTCCTGACAGCTCCTACGGGCAGTACTTC
TRBV9	-	TRBD1	TRBJ2-5	CASSVAPERGRGKETQYF	TGTGCCAGCAGCGTAGCTCCGGAAAGGGGGCGTGGGAAAGAGACCCAGTACTTC
TRBV2	few	TRBD2	TRBJ2-5	CASSAGLEFETQYF	TGTGCCAGCAGCGCGGGACTAGAATTTGAGACCCAGTACTTC
TRBV12-5	-	-	TRBJ2-1	CASGDGEQFF	TGTGCTAGTGGGGATGGTGAGCAGTTCTTC
TRBV20-1	-	-	TRBJ2-5	CSARPGAGTQYF	TGCAGTGCTAGACCTGGGGCCGGGACCCAGTACTTC
TRBV19	-	-	TRBJ1-2	CASSIDHRDTLGYTF	TGTGCCAGTAGTATAGATCATCGGGACACCTTGGGCTACACCTTC
TRBV11-3	many	-	TRBJ2-2	CASSSLRRPGELFF	TGTGCCAGCAGCTCTCTTAGGCGGCCCGGGGAGCTGTTTTTT
TRBV7-7	many	-	TRBJ2-2	CASRAQAAGELFF	TGTGCAAGTAGGGCACAGGCGGCCGGGGAGCTGTTTTTT
TRBV20-1	many	TRBD2	TRBJ2-7	CSARNSGKVQYEQYF	TGCAGTGCTAGAAATAGCGGGAAGGTTCAATACGAGCAGTACTTC
TRBV6-1	-	-	TRBJ1-5	CASSRLGGDQPQHF	TGTGCCAGCAGTAGATTAGGGGGGGATCAGCCCCAGCATTTT
TRBV3-1	few	TRBD2	TRBJ2-2	CASSQPTSGRNTGELFF	TGTGCCAGCAGCCAACCCACTAGCGGGAGGAACACCGGGGAGCTGTTTTTT
TRBV7-3	few	TRBD1	TRBJ2-3	CASSLTPGQGPDTQYF	TGTGCCAGCAGCTTAACCCCGGGACAGGGGCCAGATACGCAGTATTTT
TRBV12-3/TRBV12-4	medium-sized	TRBD2	TRBJ2-2	CASSGLAGGTNTGELFF	TGTGCCAGCAGCGGACTAGCGGGAGGCACGAACACCGGGGAGCTGTTTTTT
TRBV2	few	-	TRBJ2-2	CASKRQAGELFF	TGTGCCAGCAAGAGGCAGGCCGGGGAGCTGTTTTTT
TRBV5-6	-	TRBD2	TRBJ2-2	CASSRITAGGRTGELFF	TGTGCCAGCAGCCGCATCACAGCGGGGGGGCGTACCGGGGAGCTGTTTTTT
TRBV3-1	few	-	TRBJ2-7	CASSQGTEQATYEQYF	TGTGCCAGCAGCCAAGGGACAGAACAAGCTACCTACGAGCAGTACTTC
TRBV4-1	many	-	TRBJ1-2	CASSHQGRTYGYTF	TGCGCCAGCAGCCATCAAGGTCGGACGTATGGCTACACCTTC
TRBV11-2	many	-	TRBJ1-1	CASSLAGSYSLNTEAFF	TGTGCCAGCAGCTTAGCAGGGTCCTACTCGTTGAACACTGAAGCTTTCTTT
TRBV30	-	-	TRBJ1-6	CAWSEGNANSSLHF	TGTGCCTGGAGTGAGGGGAATGCGAATTCATCCCTCCACTTT
TRBV11-1	-	TRBD1	TRBJ2-2	CASSRTGLNTGELFF	TGTGCCAGCAGCCGGACAGGGTTGAACACCGGGGAGCTGTTTTTT
TRBV7-9	many	TRBD1	TRBJ2-1	CASSPGQRSYNEQFF	TGCGCCAGCAGCCCGGGACAGAGATCCTACAATGAGCAGTTCTTC
TRBV5-1	-	TRBD2	TRBJ2-1	CASSLAWRGDLEQFF	TGCGCCAGCAGCTTGGCCTGGCGGGGGGATCTTGAGCAGTTCTTC
TRBV29-1	few	-	TRBJ2-1	CSVEDGGEEQFF	TGCAGCGTTGAAGATGGAGGGGAAGAGCAGTTCTTC
TRBV7-3	few	-	TRBJ2-5	CASSLAPGETQYF	TGTGCCAGCAGCTTAGCCCCGGGGGAGACCCAGTACTTC
TRBV7-9	-	TRBD2	TRBJ2-5	CASSLVSSGRLKTQYF	TGTGCCAGCAGCTTAGTGTCTAGCGGGAGGTTAAAGACCCAGTACTTC
TRBV30	many	-	TRBJ2-7	CASDSGNEQYF	TGTGCCTCGGACAGTGGAAACGAGCAGTACTTC
TRBV9	-	-	TRBJ2-3	CASSVGGQDTQYF	TGTGCCAGCAGCGTAGGAGGTCAAGATACGCAGTATTTT
TRBV5-1	-	-	TRBJ2-3	CASRTGQASDTQYF	TGCGCCAGCAGGACGGGGCAGGCCTCAGATACGCAGTATTTT
TRBV12-5	many	TRBD2	TRBJ2-3	CASGCRLAFTDTQYF	TGTGCTAGTGGTTGTCGACTAGCGTTTACAGATACGCAGTATTTT